Here is one T cell receptor beta chain with its context. Sample-barcoded 5' priming and a J-beta primer mix drove a second PCR of 7 to 11 cycles. TCRdb itself ran the 5' RACE reads through MiXCR, one entry per CDR3 protein. Here the sample spans about 1.5 million distinct CDR3 sequences, roughly 45% being singletons. This record belongs to a study of blood T cells in healthy people across ages. Trimming took 4 bases from V and 1 from J, leaving 31 bases between them. CDR1 is SGHAT, CDR2 FQDESV, per germline (reference sequence). The CDR3 has 21 residues. This TCR came from a woman between 18 and 29 years old in good health. V is TRBV11-1 and J is TRBJ1-1; tentatively, D is TRBD1 (6 bases). Sample: blood. Here the CDR3 reads CASSSAEGTIFPSMSNTEAFF. The CDR3, as DNA: TGTGCCAGCAGCTCCGCGGAGGGGACAATTTTTCCCTCGATGTCGAACACTGAAGCTTTCTTT.